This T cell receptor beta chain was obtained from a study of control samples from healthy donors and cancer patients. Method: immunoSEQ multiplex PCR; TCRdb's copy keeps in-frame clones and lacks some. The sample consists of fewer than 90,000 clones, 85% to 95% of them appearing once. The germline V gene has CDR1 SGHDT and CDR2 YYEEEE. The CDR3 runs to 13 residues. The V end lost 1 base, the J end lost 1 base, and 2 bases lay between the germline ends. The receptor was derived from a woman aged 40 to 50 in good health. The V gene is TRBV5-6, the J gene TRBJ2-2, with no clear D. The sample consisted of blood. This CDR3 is CASSLLNTGELFF. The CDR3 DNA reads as TGTGCCAGCAGCTTGTTGAACACCGGGGAGCTGTTTTTT.